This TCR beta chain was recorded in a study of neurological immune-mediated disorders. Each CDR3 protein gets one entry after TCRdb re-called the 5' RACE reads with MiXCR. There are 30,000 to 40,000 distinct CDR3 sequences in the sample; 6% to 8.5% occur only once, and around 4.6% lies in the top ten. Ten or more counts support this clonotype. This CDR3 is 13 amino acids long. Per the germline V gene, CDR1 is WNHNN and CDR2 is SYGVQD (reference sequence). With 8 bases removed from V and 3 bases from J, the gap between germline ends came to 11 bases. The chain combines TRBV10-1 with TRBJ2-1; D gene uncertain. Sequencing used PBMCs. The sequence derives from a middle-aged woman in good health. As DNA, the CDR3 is TGCGCCAGCGGGAACAGCTACTACAATGAGCAGTTCTTC. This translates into CASGNSYYNEQFF.